Listed here are 19 T cell receptor beta chains from one sample, sequenced in a study of T cells in Graves' hyperthyroidism and ophthalmopathy. Researchers amplified the TCR beta CDR3 regions from RNA transcripts. Primed by the HTBI set, a first-round RT-PCR was run on the TCR CDR3. TCRdb re-called the multiplex PCR reads through MiXCR, storing one row per CDR3 protein. The sample shows around 340,000 distinct CDR3 sequences, approximately 16% of them seen only once. Sequencing input: blood. The receptors originated from a young man with Graves' hyperthyroidism.

The rearrangement joins TRBV5-1 to TRBJ2-2, with a possible D match to TRBD2 (6 bases). The CDR3 spans 16 residues. From germline, CDR1 is SGHRS and CDR2 YFSETQ. V was pared by 2 bases and J by 6 bases, with 17 bases between. CDR3 bases: TGCGCCAGCAGCTTTAATGGCGGGCGGGACGCCGGGGAGCTGTTTTTT. Residues: CASSFNGGRDAGELFF.

Ten or more counts support this clonotype. The J gene is TRBJ2-1, the V gene TRBV11-2; weak D call: TRBD2 (5 bases). CDR1 is SGHAT and CDR2 is FQNNGV in the germline V gene. V lost 0 bases and J 7 bases, leaving 19 bases between the germline ends. The CDR3 is made up of 17 amino acids. The CDR3, as DNA: TGTGCCAGCAGCTTAGACAGTTTTCAGGACCCGGGGAATGAGCAGTTCTTC. Protein product: CASSLDSFQDPGNEQFF.

This clonotype was counted many times. The chain recombines TRBV5-6 with TRBJ1-4; D is ambiguous. Trimming removed 1 base at V and 8 bases at J, with 15 bases between. CDR1 and CDR2 from the germline V gene are SGHDT and YYEEEE. The CDR3 is made up of 15 amino acids. The CDR3 coding sequence is TGTGCCAGCAGCTTGTGGGGAACGGGTGCAGAAAAACTGTTTTTT. Its protein is CASSLWGTGAEKLFF.

This clonotype was counted only a few times. The chain joins TRBV5-8 to TRBJ2-4; D may correspond to TRBD1 or TRBD2 (6 bases each). V was clipped by 1 base and J by 1 base, with 12 bases between them. Per germline, CDR1 SGHTS and CDR2 YDEGEE. This CDR3 region has 16 residues. The CDR3 nucleotides read TGTGCCAGCAGCTTGTTTGGGGGGCGGGCCAAAAACATTCAGTACTTC. Translation gives CASSLFGGRAKNIQYF.

This clonotype was found a few times. The chain is built from TRBV7-2 and TRBJ1-4; D is undetermined. Trimming left V 1 base short and J 8 bases short, with 11 bases between. Germline CDR1 SGHTA, CDR2 FQGNSA. CDR3 length: 14 amino acids. The CDR3: CASSLDWEPEKLFF. CDR3 nucleotides: TGTGCCAGCAGCTTAGATTGGGAGCCCGAAAAACTGTTTTTT.

This clonotype was recorded at least ten times. The J gene is TRBJ1-1, the V gene TRBV2; TRBD1 matches at 11 bases. V was clipped by 0 bases and J by 3 bases; unmatched bases: 6. Germline V gene lookup returns CDR1 SNHLY and CDR2 FYNNEI. This CDR3 is 17 amino acids long. CDR3 sequence (DNA): TGTGCCAGCAGTGAAGCAATTCGGGGACAGGGGGACACTGAAGCTTTCTTT. Translating it yields CASSEAIRGQGDTEAFF.

In regard to this clonotype: The germline gene is not matched at one end of the junction; a read error may be the cause. V is TRBV11-2 and J is TRBJ2-5; D is undetermined. Germline CDR1 is SGHAT and CDR2 is FQNNGV. The CDR3 runs 13 residues. CDR3 protein: CASSLPDVETQCF. The CDR3 bases are TGTGCCAGCAGCTTACCCGACGTGGAGACCCAGTGCTTC.

Note on this clonotype: Germline and junction disagree at one end, which may indicate a read error. CDR3 in amino acids: CASSQEGFPSNQPQHF. DNA for the CDR3: TGCGCCAGCAGCCAAGAGGGGTTCCCAAGCAATCAGCCCCAGCATTTT. The chain links TRBV3-1 to TRBJ1-5; a possible D gene is TRBD1 (5 bases). This CDR3 is built from 16 residues. Germline V gives CDR1 LGHDT, CDR2 YNNKEL (reference sequence). Variable domain in full (rest from reference TRBV3-1 and TRBJ1-5): DTAVSQTPKYLVTQMGNDKSIKCEQNLGHDTMYWYKQDSKKFLKIMFSYNNKELIINETVPNRFSPKSPDKAHLNLHINSLELGDSAVYFCASSQEGFPSNQPQHFGDGTRLSIL.

This clonotype has a count of ten or more. This sequence joins TRBV18 and TRBJ1-5; the D is unclear. The length of the CDR3 is 14 residues. Germline V lookup: CDR1 KGHSH, CDR2 LQKENI. V lost 1 base to trimming and J lost 3 bases, with 7 bases between them. In nucleotides, the CDR3 is TGTGCCAGCTCACCACGGGCAGACAATCAGCCCCAGCATTTT. It encodes CASSPRADNQPQHF.

Ten or more counts support this clonotype. The chain carries TRBV28 and TRBJ2-5; weak D call: TRBD2 (5 bases). Germline V CDR1 and CDR2: MDHEN, SYDVKM. V lost 7 bases to trimming and J lost 1 base, with 10 bases between them. The CDR3 spans 13 residues. CDR3: CASTPGIQETQYF. Here the CDR3 DNA reads TGTGCCAGCACCCCGGGAATCCAAGAGACCCAGTACTTC.

This clonotype was seen ten or more times. The chain couples TRBV9 to TRBJ2-7; 7 bases match TRBD2. Germline CDR1 SGDLS, CDR2 YYNGEE. Trimming at V came to 4 bases and at J to 1 base, leaving 5 bases not matched to a gene. CDR3 size: 14 residues. CDR3 sequence (DNA): TGTGCCAGCAGCCTCGGGACTACGTCCTACGAGCAGTACTTC. It translates to CASSLGTTSYEQYF.

This clonotype showed up just a few times. This rearrangement joins TRBV29-1 to TRBJ2-1; TRBD2 is a possible D gene (5 bases). Trimming took 3 bases from V and 6 from J, leaving 6 bases between them. The CDR3 is 11 amino acids. CDR1 and CDR2 (germline): SQVTM, ANQGSEA. The CDR3 protein is CSVDRGNEQFF. DNA of the CDR3: TGCAGCGTTGACCGGGGCAATGAGCAGTTCTTC.

The chain is built from TRBV4-1 and TRBJ2-7; TRBD2 might be the D (6 bases). Trimming removed 0 bases from V and 6 bases from J, with 18 bases in between. The CDR3 totals 16 residues. The V gene's germline CDR1 is MGHRA and CDR2 YSYEKL. In DNA form, the CDR3 reads TGCGCCAGCAGCCAAGACTATAGCGGAGGAGTTCCCGAGCAGTACTTC. This codes for CASSQDYSGGVPEQYF.

J is TRBJ2-3 and V is TRBV3-1, with D uncertain. Germline values: CDR1 LGHDT, CDR2 YNNKEL (reference sequence). The CDR3 is 18 amino acids. The V gene lost 1 base and the J gene lost 0 bases, with 17 bases spanning the gap. CDR3 sequence reads: CASSQGSVSPFSTDTQYF. The CDR3 DNA reads as TGTGCCAGCAGCCAAGGTTCAGTTAGCCCGTTTAGCACAGATACGCAGTATTTT.

The V call is TRBV9, the J call TRBJ2-7; TRBD1 aligns across 8 bases. Losses at the gene ends were 5 bases for V and 7 bases for J; bases not matched to a gene: 11. Per germline, CDR1 SGDLS and CDR2 YYNGEE. CDR3 length: 14 amino acids. In DNA form, the CDR3 reads TGTGCCAGCAGAATTGGGACAGGCGGTGGTGAGCAGTACTTC. Translating gives CASRIGTGGGEQYF.

This clonotype has at least ten counts. Here the CDR3 DNA reads TGCAGTGCTACTCCGGGACAGGGGGTCGGCGAGCAGTACTTC. The encoded protein is CSATPGQGVGEQYF. This rearrangement joins TRBV20-1 to TRBJ2-7; 11 bases match TRBD1. The ends lost 4 bases at V and 6 bases at J; junction bases unmatched: 8. Germline values: CDR1 DFQATT, CDR2 SNEGSKA (reference sequence). This CDR3 has 14 residues.

This clonotype was recorded at least ten times. The genes are TRBV7-9 and TRBJ1-5; D perhaps matches TRBD1 (5 bases). Germline V CDR1 and CDR2: SEHNR, FQNEAQ (reference sequence). Trimming removed 4 bases at V and 2 bases at J, with 15 bases between. The CDR3 runs 16 residues. The CDR3 DNA is TGTGCCAGCAGCTCGCAGGGCGGGTTAGGCAATCAGCCCCAGCATTTT. Residues: CASSSQGGLGNQPQHF.

This clonotype has ten or more counts. The gene calls are TRBV28 and TRBJ2-1; perhaps TRBD2 as D (6 bases). The CDR3 spans 16 residues. Germline-derived CDR1 and CDR2 are MDHEN and SYDVKM. The ends were cut back, 3 bases at V and 4 bases at J, with 16 bases in the middle. CDR3 region: CASSFKWGDPYNEQFF. CDR3 nucleotide sequence: TGTGCCAGCAGTTTCAAATGGGGGGATCCTTACAATGAGCAGTTCTTC.

The table lists this clonotype with a few counts. V usage is TRBV14 and J usage is TRBJ1-4, with D perhaps matching TRBD1 (5 bases). CDR3 length equals 18 residues. The V end was cut by 4 bases, the J end by 7 bases, with 25 bases between. Germline V gene lookup returns CDR1 SGHDN and CDR2 FVKESK. The CDR3 nucleotides read TGTGCCAGCAGCCGAGAACTAGAAAGCAGGGATTCGGGTGAAAAACTGTTTTTT. It is translated as CASSRELESRDSGEKLFF.